Each of the 28 T cell receptor beta chains below was sequenced from the same sample in a study of T cell responses to AZD1222 COVID-19 vaccine. TCRdb's copy holds only in-frame clones and misses some; the assay was immunoSEQ multiplex PCR. The repertoire holds approximately 26,000 clones, with roughly 85% as singletons. The sample here was peripheral blood, taken 28 days after the second AZD1222 dose. The receptors shown here come from an adult who received the AZD1222 COVID-19 vaccine.

This rearrangement joins TRBV6-5 to TRBJ1-1; D gene ambiguous. Trimming left V 0 bases short and J 3 bases short, with 8 bases between. This CDR3 is 14 amino acids long. CDR1 and CDR2 from the germline V gene are MNHEY and SVGAGI. CDR3 sequence: CASSYSPGDTEAFF. Here the CDR3 DNA reads TGTGCCAGCAGTTACTCGCCCGGGGACACTGAAGCTTTCTTT.

The chain combines TRBV6-2 or TRBV6-3 with TRBJ1-2, with 7 bases aligning to TRBD1. The CDR3 runs to 14 residues. Trimming cost V 4 bases and J 3 bases; bases outside gene matches: 5. The V gene's germline CDR1 is MNHEY and CDR2 SVGEGT. CDR3 region: CASSSRDRHYGYTF. The CDR3, as DNA: TGTGCCAGCAGTTCAAGGGACAGACACTATGGCTACACCTTC.

The V and J genes are TRBV5-4 and TRBJ1-2, with D unclear. Deletions cut 0 bases from V and 4 bases from J, with 10 bases between. This CDR3 contains 14 residues. The germline CDR1 and CDR2 sequences are SGHNT and YYREEE (reference sequence). CDR3 nucleotide sequence: TGTGCCAGCAGCTTGGGGCGGGAGAGCTATGGCTACACCTTC. Translating it yields CASSLGRESYGYTF.

The chain has TRBV25-1 and TRBJ2-2; D is uncertain. The ends were cut back, 1 base at V and 2 bases at J, with 8 bases in the middle. Per the germline V gene, CDR1 is MGHDK and CDR2 is SYGVNS. This CDR3 comprises 15 residues. This CDR3 is CASSESGPNTGELFF. CDR3 coding DNA: TGTGCCAGCAGTGAATCGGGCCCAAACACCGGGGAGCTGTTTTTT.

This chain joins TRBV5-1 and TRBJ2-3, with D unclear. The length of the CDR3 is 16 residues. The germline gives CDR1 SGHRS, CDR2 YFSETQ. The V end lost 1 base, the J end lost 2 bases, and 14 bases lay between the germline ends. CDR3 sequence: CASSLYSGQLTDTQYF. The CDR3 DNA is TGCGCCAGCAGCTTGTATTCCGGCCAACTCACAGATACGCAGTATTTT.

The rearrangement uses TRBV7-2 and TRBJ2-1; TRBD2 agrees at 8 bases. The CDR3 length is 15 residues. CDR1 is SGHTA and CDR2 is FQGNSA in the germline V gene. Trimming took 2 bases from V and 2 from J; bases not matched to a gene: 2. CDR3 sequence: CASSLWRGAYNEQFF. The DNA of the CDR3 is TGTGCCAGCAGCTTATGGCGGGGGGCCTACAATGAGCAGTTCTTC.

The V gene is TRBV11-2, the J gene TRBJ2-1, with 9 bases lining up with TRBD2. The CDR3 extends over 16 amino acids. Germline V lookup: CDR1 SGHAT, CDR2 FQNNGV. V lost 5 bases and J lost 7; bases outside the gene matches: 12. DNA for the CDR3: TGTGCCAGCAGCCCCATGGGCCTAGCGGGACCTAATGAGCAGTTCTTC. Protein product: CASSPMGLAGPNEQFF.

The gene calls are TRBV9 and TRBJ1-4, with 8 bases identical to TRBD1. The CDR3 runs to 16 residues. The V gene's germline CDR1 is SGDLS and CDR2 YYNGEE. Unmatched junction bases numbered 2, after V lost 0 bases and J lost 1 base. The CDR3 sequence: CASSVGTGRTNEKLFF. For the CDR3, the DNA is TGTGCCAGCAGCGTAGGGACAGGGAGAACTAATGAAAAACTGTTTTTT.

The chain is built from TRBV6-5 and TRBJ1-1, with D possibly TRBD1 on 6 matching bases. The CDR3 is 11 amino acids. The ends were cut back, 6 bases at V and 5 bases at J, with 7 bases in the middle. Germline CDR1 and CDR2: MNHEY and SVGAGI. The CDR3 is CASRQGTEAFF. The CDR3 DNA sequence: TGTGCCAGCAGACAGGGAACTGAAGCTTTCTTT.

A single count supports this clone. V gene TRBV19 combines with J gene TRBJ1-2, with a tentative D call TRBD1 (6 bases). This CDR3 spans 14 amino acids. The ends were cut back, 3 bases at V and 1 base at J, with 9 bases in the middle. CDR1 and CDR2 from the germline V gene are LNHDA and SQIVND (reference sequence). Here the CDR3 reads CASSMYRDNYGYTF. The CDR3 nucleotides read TGTGCCAGTAGTATGTACAGGGATAACTATGGCTACACCTTC.

This clone showed up just a few times. This rearrangement joins TRBV5-6 to TRBJ2-6; D is undetermined. The V end was cut by 3 bases, the J end by 0 bases, with 10 bases between. The germline V gene encodes CDR1 SGHDT and CDR2 YYEEEE. The CDR3 is 16 residues long. CDR3 in DNA: TGTGCCAGCAGCTGGAAACCGCACTCTGGGGCCAACGTCCTGACTTTC. Translated: CASSWKPHSGANVLTF. Supplemented by reference TRBV5-6 and TRBJ2-6, the full variable domain reads DAGVTQSPTHLIKTRGQQVTLRCSPKSGHDTVSWYQQALGQGPQFIFQYYEEEERQRGNFPDRFSGHQFPNYSSELNVNALLLGDSALYLCASSWKPHSGANVLTFGAGSRLTVL.

The chain carries TRBV4-3 and TRBJ1-6; D possibly corresponds to TRBD1 (6 bases). The ends were cut back, 4 bases at V and 8 bases at J, with 21 bases in the middle. Looked up from germline, CDR1 is LGHNA and CDR2 is YSLEER. The CDR3 totals 17 residues. CDR3 residues: CASSRDDRTAFYSPLHF. The CDR3 coding sequence is TGCGCCAGCAGCCGAGACGACAGGACGGCCTTTTATTCACCCCTCCACTTT.

The rearrangement links TRBV7-6 to TRBJ2-7; no definite D call. Germline V CDR1 and CDR2: SGHVS, FNYEAQ. CDR3 length: 11 residues. Trimming took off 6 bases at V and 1 base at J, with 4 bases between the two ends. CDR3 amino acids: CASSFSYEQYF. The CDR3 DNA follows: TGTGCCAGCAGTTTTTCCTACGAGCAGTACTTC.

This sequence joins TRBV27 and TRBJ1-1; no reliable D call. Between the trimmed V and J ends, which lost 2 bases and 1 base, there was a span of 5 bases. Germline values: CDR1 MNHEY, CDR2 SMNVEV (reference sequence). CDR3 length equals 13 residues. Here the CDR3 DNA reads TGTGCCAGCAGTTTAACTGAGAACACTGAAGCTTTCTTT. Protein product: CASSLTENTEAFF.

The gene calls are TRBV29-1 and TRBJ2-7; no reliable D call. V lost 5 bases, J lost 7 bases, and 15 bases lay in between. Germline CDR1 SQVTM, CDR2 ANQGSEA. The CDR3 contains 12 residues. The CDR3 loop reads CSVQPTRWEQYF. The DNA of the CDR3 is TGCAGCGTTCAACCCACGCGTTGGGAGCAGTACTTC.

The chain has TRBV2 and TRBJ1-2; D is unclear. V was clipped by 8 bases and J by 4 bases, with 23 bases between them. CDR1 and CDR2 from the germline V gene are SNHLY and FYNNEI. The CDR3 runs 16 residues. The DNA of the CDR3 is TGTGCCAGCCGGAGGACGGGAACAAGAATGGGCTATGGCTACACCTTC. This translates into CASRRTGTRMGYGYTF.

The chain links TRBV27 to TRBJ2-7, with D possibly called TRBD1 or TRBD2 (7 bases each). The germline V and J ends were trimmed by 6 bases and 3 bases, with 18 bases remaining between them. The CDR3 totals 15 residues. Per the germline V gene, CDR1 is MNHEY and CDR2 is SMNVEV (reference sequence). The CDR3: CASSRSGGGHYEQYF. In DNA, the CDR3 is TGTGCCAGCAGCCGATCAGGGGGGGGCCACTACGAGCAGTACTTC.

The rearrangement joins TRBV10-3 to TRBJ2-3; no definite D call. V gave up 0 bases and J gave up 0 bases, with 7 bases separating them. Germline V gives CDR1 ENHRY, CDR2 SYGVKD. The CDR3 extends over 15 amino acids. The chain's CDR3 is CAISESGLSTDTQYF. DNA for the CDR3: TGTGCCATCAGTGAGTCGGGGTTGAGCACAGATACGCAGTATTTT.

The chain couples TRBV5-1 to TRBJ2-5; tentative D call: TRBD1 (5 bases). CDR1 is SGHRS and CDR2 is YFSETQ in the germline V gene. There are 14 residues in the CDR3. V gave up 6 bases and J gave up 4 bases, with 16 bases separating them. The CDR3 nucleotides read TGCGCCAGCACTACAGGAGCAGTAGGAGAGACCCAGTACTTC. It codes for CASTTGAVGETQYF.

The chain couples TRBV6-2 or TRBV6-3 to TRBJ1-2, with D uncertain. Germline V lookup: CDR1 MNHEY, CDR2 SVGEGT. V was pared by 4 bases and J by 4 bases, with 7 bases between. The CDR3 is 12 residues long. CDR3 nucleotides: TGTGCCAGCAGTTCCTCGGGCTATGGCTACACCTTC. Encoded protein: CASSSSGYGYTF.

V is TRBV10-3 and J is TRBJ2-2, with D possibly being TRBD2 (6 bases). Germline V gene data show CDR1 as ENHRY and CDR2 as SYGVKD. V was shortened by 10 bases and J by 7 bases, with 16 bases between the two germline ends. The CDR3 extends over 13 amino acids. The CDR3 nucleotides read TGTGCCACTCGGGCCGGGGGAGGCGGGGAGCTGTTTTTT. As protein: CATRAGGGGELFF.

The chain is built from TRBV9 and TRBJ2-2; no clear D. The germline V gene has CDR1 SGDLS and CDR2 YYNGEE. This CDR3 has 15 residues. Between the trimmed V and J ends, which lost 0 bases and 6 bases, there was a span of 12 bases. The chain's CDR3 is CASSVGHGLAGELFF. The CDR3 bases are TGTGCCAGCAGCGTAGGACACGGGCTCGCCGGGGAGCTGTTTTTT.

This chain links TRBV9 with TRBJ2-3; a weak D match, TRBD1 (5 bases). Germline CDR1 SGDLS, CDR2 YYNGEE. The CDR3 is made up of 15 amino acids. V lost 0 bases and J 0 bases, leaving 8 bases between the germline ends. The CDR3 sequence: CASSVGQGSTDTQYF. DNA of the CDR3: TGTGCCAGCAGCGTAGGGCAGGGTAGCACAGATACGCAGTATTTT.

The chain joins TRBV11-2 to TRBJ2-5; tentative D call: TRBD2 (6 bases). This CDR3 comprises 17 residues. Germline V gene data show CDR1 as SGHAT and CDR2 as FQNNGV. Deletions cut 4 bases from V and 3 bases from J, with 21 bases between. The chain's CDR3 is CASSWPLGAGTKETQYF. In DNA, the CDR3 is TGTGCCAGCAGCTGGCCGCTAGGGGCGGGGACCAAAGAGACCCAGTACTTC.

The V and J genes are TRBV18 and TRBJ2-7; 9 positions agree with TRBD1. CDR1 is KGHSH, CDR2 LQKENI, per germline. V shed 2 bases and J 5 bases; nucleotides not matched to a gene: 7. CDR3 length: 15 amino acids. The CDR3 DNA sequence: TGTGCCAGCTCACCAACCGCGGGACAGGGAAACGAGCAGTACTTC. Its translation: CASSPTAGQGNEQYF. The full variable domain, its missing parts supplied by reference TRBV18 and TRBJ2-7, is NAGVMQNPRHLVRRRGQEARLRCSPMKGHSHVYWYRQLPEEGLKFMVYLQKENIIDESGMPKERFSAEFPKEGPSILRIQQVVRGDSAAYFCASSPTAGQGNEQYFGPGTRLTVT.

The chain links TRBV10-3 to TRBJ1-1; D not certain. This CDR3 is 15 amino acids long. V dropped 2 bases and J dropped 0 bases, with 10 bases sitting between them. The V gene's germline CDR1 is ENHRY and CDR2 SYGVKD. The CDR3 coding sequence is TGTGCCATCAGTGAGGCGGGCTTAATGAACACTGAAGCTTTCTTT. Protein sequence: CAISEAGLMNTEAFF.

The gene calls are TRBV2 and TRBJ2-7; D call uncertain. V lost 3 bases, J lost 7 bases, and 13 bases lay in between. Germline V gene data show CDR1 as SNHLY and CDR2 as FYNNEI. CDR3 length: 13 amino acids. CDR3 coding DNA: TGTGCCAGCAGTGACGGACCCCTCCGAGAGCAGTACTTC. It specifies CASSDGPLREQYF.

The chain is built from TRBV9 and TRBJ2-5, with 11 bases matching TRBD2. Germline loops: CDR1 SGDLS, CDR2 YYNGEE. The trim removed 4 bases at V and 7 bases at J, leaving 9 bases unmatched. The CDR3 sequence is 15 residues long. The CDR3 sequence is CASSPGLAEEGTQYF. The CDR3 DNA reads as TGTGCCAGCAGCCCGGGACTAGCGGAGGAGGGGACCCAGTACTTC.